These 8 T cell receptor beta chains were all obtained from the same sample, sequenced in a study of control samples from healthy donors and cancer patients. Sequencing was performed with immunoSEQ multiplex PCR; in TCRdb, only in-frame clones are kept and a portion is missing. The sample lists about 140,000 clones, more than 80% occurring once. The sample comprised blood. The receptors originated from a man aged 18-30 years in good health.

This chain links TRBV27 with TRBJ1-6; possibly TRBD1 for D (6 bases). V dropped 8 bases and J dropped 0 bases, with 8 bases sitting between them. The CDR3 totals 14 residues. Germline V gives CDR1 MNHEY, CDR2 SMNVEV (reference sequence). This CDR3 is CASGGSSYNSPLHF. In nucleotides, the CDR3 is TGTGCCAGCGGGGGCAGCTCCTATAATTCACCCCTCCACTTT.

The rearrangement links TRBV29-1 to TRBJ1-1; maybe TRBD1 (5 bases). The germline V and J ends were trimmed by 3 bases and 0 bases, with 17 bases remaining between them. The CDR3 is 16 residues long. Germline V gene lookup returns CDR1 SQVTM and CDR2 ANQGSEA. CDR3 in DNA: TGCAGCGTTGAGAGGGACGGCCTAGGAGTGAACACTGAAGCTTTCTTT. Translated, it gives CSVERDGLGVNTEAFF.

The J gene is TRBJ1-2, the V gene TRBV30; D is possibly TRBD1 (6 bases). CDR3 size: 13 residues. Trimming removed 0 bases from V and 4 bases from J, with 9 bases in between. The germline V gene encodes CDR1 GTSNPN and CDR2 SVGIG (reference sequence). DNA of the CDR3: TGTGCCTGGAGTGTAACCAGGGGCTATGGCTACACCTTC. Translated: CAWSVTRGYGYTF.

The chain combines TRBV7-2 with TRBJ1-3; TRBD1 is a possible D gene (5 bases). Germline CDR1 is SGHTA and CDR2 is FQGNSA. The length of the CDR3 is 16 residues. Trimming left V 5 bases short and J 3 bases short, with 17 bases between. The CDR3 nucleotides read TGTGCCAGCAGCCCCACGACAGTTGACTTTGGAAACACCATATATTTT. Its translation is CASSPTTVDFGNTIYF.

The rearrangement uses TRBV3-1 (or the pseudogene TRBV3-2) and TRBJ2-3; D unclear. Between the trimmed V and J ends, which lost 1 base and 6 bases, there was a span of 14 bases. Germline assignment: CDR1 LGHDT and CDR2 YNNKEL (reference sequence). The CDR3 is 15 residues long. The CDR3: CASSQGASFFDTQYF. CDR3 coding DNA: TGTGCCAGCAGCCAAGGGGCGAGTTTCTTTGATACGCAGTATTTT.

The genes are TRBV27 and TRBJ2-7; 7 bases map to TRBD1. The CDR3 contains 14 residues. From germline, CDR1 is MNHEY and CDR2 SMNVEV (reference sequence). The V segment lost 5 bases and the J segment 0 bases; nucleotides outside the gene matches: 4. The CDR3 loop is CASSPGTASYEQYF. The CDR3 DNA reads as TGTGCCAGCAGTCCAGGGACAGCCTCCTACGAGCAGTACTTC.

This chain uses TRBV7-2 with TRBJ2-1; 7 bases are a match to TRBD2. The germline CDR1 and CDR2 sequences are SGHTA and FQGNSA. There are 15 residues in the CDR3. Trimming at V came to 8 bases and at J to 3 bases, leaving 10 bases not matched to a gene. CDR3 nucleotide sequence: TGTGCCAGCGGACTTGGGGGGACTAACTACAATGAGCAGTTCTTC. Protein product: CASGLGGTNYNEQFF.

The chain uses TRBV2 and TRBJ1-5; D not certain. The germline CDR1 and CDR2 sequences are SNHLY and FYNNEI. V was trimmed by 3 bases and J by 8 bases, leaving 11 bases between them. This CDR3 region has 13 residues. CDR3 residues: CASSDWLSEPQHF. The DNA for the CDR3 is TGTGCCAGCAGTGACTGGCTATCGGAGCCCCAGCATTTT.